This TCR beta chain was identified in a study of blood T cell repertoires in COVID-19. The overall study: Acute and convalescent COVID-19 specimens originated in the United States, Italy and Spain. PBMCs, B-cell-depleted T cells, or T cells provided the cDNA or gDNA that made up the material.

This CDR3 spans 14 amino acids. V lost 0 bases and J 5 bases, leaving 10 bases between the germline ends. Germline assignment: CDR1 LGHDT and CDR2 YNNKEL (reference sequence). Clones were sequenced by immunoSEQ multiplex PCR, and TCRdb holds only the in-frame ones, with some missing. Among 110,000 to 150,000 clones listed, more than 80% were seen once. The sample was peripheral blood. This rearrangement joins TRBV3-1 (or the pseudogene TRBV3-2) to TRBJ2-5; D is unresolved. The receptor was isolated from a human donor in a cohort sampled during active COVID-19. The CDR3 nucleotides are TGTGCCAGCAGCCAAGATTTCGGTTTGGAGACCCAGTACTTC. Its protein product is CASSQDFGLETQYF.